Below, 8 T cell receptor beta chains from the same sample are listed, as sequenced in a study of blood T cell repertoires in COVID-19. The method was immunoSEQ multiplex PCR; TCRdb's version includes in-frame clones alone and lacks a portion of them. The sample yields about 220,000 clones, about 88% seen once. The material sequenced was PBMCs or T cells enriched from blood (not recorded which). These receptors were collected from a woman aged 25 to 45 who had recovered from COVID-19.

The chain has TRBV5-1 and TRBJ1-2; D might be TRBD1 (6 bases). The V end was cut by 3 bases, the J end by 6 bases, with 15 bases between. This CDR3 spans 14 amino acids. Germline-derived CDR1 and CDR2 are SGHRS and YFSETQ. CDR3 sequence: CASSYSVRGDGYTF. For the CDR3, the DNA is TGCGCCAGCAGCTACTCGGTCAGGGGCGATGGCTACACCTTC.

CDR3 nucleotide sequence: TGTGCCAGCAGTTACTCTGACGGGAATGAAAAACTGTTTTTT. This encodes CASSYSDGNEKLFF. The chain combines TRBV6-2 or TRBV6-3 with TRBJ1-4; D is uncertain. The germline V gene encodes CDR1 MNHEY and CDR2 SVGEGT. Trimming took 0 bases from V and 5 from J, leaving 7 bases between them. The CDR3 totals 14 residues.

Points on this clone: Mismatch with germline at one junction end may stem from a read error. This chain joins TRBV9 and TRBJ2-7; TRBD1 aligns across 10 bases. Germline values: CDR1 SGDLS, CDR2 YYNGEE. The CDR3 sequence is 11 residues long. The CDR3, as DNA: TGTGCCAGCAGCTCCGGACAGGGGGTACACTTC. This codes for CASSSGQGVHF.

The chain employs TRBV7-2 and TRBJ1-5; 7 bases line up with TRBD1. The CDR3 length is 14 residues. Germline values: CDR1 SGHTA, CDR2 FQGNSA. J gave up 5 bases and V 8 bases, and 9 bases lay outside the gene matches. CDR3 amino acids: CASGPRTGDQPQHF. As DNA, the CDR3 is TGTGCCAGCGGGCCCCGAACAGGGGATCAGCCCCAGCATTTT.

The chain joins TRBV18 to TRBJ1-1, with D perhaps matching TRBD1 (6 bases). V dropped 5 bases and J dropped 1 base, with 8 bases sitting between them. The CDR3 contains 13 residues. CDR1 is KGHSH, CDR2 LQKENI, per germline. Written as DNA, the CDR3 is TGTGCCAGCTCAAAACAGGGGAACACTGAAGCTTTCTTT. Residues: CASSKQGNTEAFF.

The rearrangement uses TRBV5-1 and TRBJ1-4; no definite D call. The CDR3 has 14 residues. Trimming took 2 bases from V and 3 from J, leaving 8 bases between them. Germline CDR1 is SGHRS and CDR2 is YFSETQ. This CDR3 is CASSFRVPNEKLFF. The DNA for the CDR3 is TGCGCCAGCAGCTTTCGAGTCCCTAATGAAAAACTGTTTTTT.

V gene TRBV27 combines with J gene TRBJ1-4; 7 positions agree with TRBD1. V shed 8 bases and J 8 bases; nucleotides not matched to a gene: 8. The CDR3 is made up of 13 amino acids. Looked up from germline, CDR1 is MNHEY and CDR2 is SMNVEV (reference sequence). CDR3 DNA sequence: TGTGCCAGCTATGACAGGGAGGCGGAAAAACTGTTTTTT. It encodes CASYDREAEKLFF.

This chain joins TRBV12-3 or TRBV12-4 and TRBJ2-7, with 9 bases fitting TRBD1. The CDR3 is 13 amino acids. The V and J ends lost 8 bases and 6 bases, in that order; junction bases with no gene match: 8. DNA for the CDR3: TGTGCCAGCCGGGGACAGGGATTTTCCGAGCAGTACTTC. It encodes CASRGQGFSEQYF.